The 17 T cell receptor beta chains below were found in one sample sequenced in a study of blood T cell repertoires in COVID-19. The table came from immunoSEQ multiplex PCR; TCRdb's copy has only in-frame clones and leaves some out. The table shows 310,000 or so clones, with 90% occurring only once. The sequencing sample was made of PBMCs or T cells enriched from blood (not recorded which). The source of these receptors is a woman in her 30s who had recovered from COVID-19.

The rearrangement uses TRBV11-3 and TRBJ2-2, with 8 bases fitting TRBD1. V shed 5 bases, J shed 0 bases, and the junction held 5 bases outside the gene matches. The germline V gene encodes CDR1 SGHNT and CDR2 YENEEA. The CDR3 has 16 amino acids. CDR3 amino acids: CASSTDRGPNTGELFF. In DNA form, the CDR3 reads TGTGCCAGCAGCACCGACAGGGGCCCGAACACCGGGGAGCTGTTTTTT. Drawing the rest from reference TRBV11-3 and TRBJ2-2, the complete variable domain is EAGVVQSPRYKIIEKKQPVAFWCNPISGHNTLYWYLQNLGQGPELLIRYENEEAVDDSQLPKDRFSAERLKGVDSTLKIQPAELGDSAVYLCASSTDRGPNTGELFFGEGSRLTVL.

This clone appeared a single time. The chain links TRBV7-2 to TRBJ2-1; possibly TRBD1 for D (6 bases). V lost 5 bases and J lost 2, with 13 bases in between. This CDR3 contains 15 residues. CDR1 is SGHTA and CDR2 is FQGNSA in the germline V gene. Here the CDR3 reads CASSPATGTYNEQFF. Here the CDR3 DNA reads TGTGCCAGCAGCCCAGCGACAGGTACCTACAATGAGCAGTTCTTC.

The chain is built from TRBV28 and TRBJ2-5; D is perhaps TRBD1 (5 bases). CDR3 length: 15 residues. Germline loops: CDR1 MDHEN, CDR2 SYDVKM. Trimming took off 5 bases at V and 3 bases at J, with 16 bases between the two ends. DNA for the CDR3: TGTGCCAGCAGTCCCACCTGGGGCCGAGAAGAGACCCAGTACTTC. Protein: CASSPTWGREETQYF.

This clone appeared once. This rearrangement joins TRBV15 to TRBJ2-1, with TRBD2 identical over 7 bases. The CDR3 is 16 residues long. Germline assignment: CDR1 LNHNV and CDR2 YYDKDF (reference sequence). V gave up 1 base and J gave up 0 bases; unmatched junction bases: 3. In nucleotides, the CDR3 is TGTGCCACCAGCAGAGCCAGCGGGGTCTCCTACAATGAGCAGTTCTTC. Encoded protein: CATSRASGVSYNEQFF.

In its sample, this clone was seen once. V gene TRBV4-3 combines with J gene TRBJ2-7, with TRBD2 identical over 14 bases. This CDR3 spans 18 amino acids. CDR1 is LGHNA and CDR2 is YSLEER in the germline V gene. V shed 1 base and J 6 bases; nucleotides not matched to a gene: 11. The chain's CDR3 is CASSQGGAGLAGGGEQYF. The DNA for the CDR3 is TGCGCCAGCAGCCAAGGGGGGGCAGGACTAGCGGGAGGTGGCGAGCAGTACTTC.

The chain joins TRBV10-3 to TRBJ2-7; no reliable D call. Trimming pared 0 bases from V and 0 bases from J, leaving 6 bases between. This CDR3 spans 14 amino acids. Per germline, CDR1 ENHRY and CDR2 SYGVKD. The CDR3 loop is CAISESADSYEQYF. The CDR3 nucleotides are TGTGCCATCAGTGAGTCGGCGGACTCCTACGAGCAGTACTTC.

The chain employs TRBV30 and TRBJ1-3; TRBD1 agrees at 8 bases. Trimming took 4 bases from V and 0 from J; bases not matched to a gene: 2. Germline loops: CDR1 GTSNPN, CDR2 SVGIG (reference sequence). CDR3 length: 14 residues. CDR3 sequence (DNA): TGTGCCTGGACAACAGGGGGCTCTGGAAACACCATATATTTT. This gives the protein CAWTTGGSGNTIYF.

V is TRBV27 and J is TRBJ1-6, with 9 bases lining up with TRBD1. Unmatched junction bases numbered 9, after V lost 5 bases and J lost 10 bases. The germline CDR1 and CDR2 sequences are MNHEY and SMNVEV (reference sequence). CDR3 length: 15 residues. The CDR3 DNA reads as TGTGCCAGCAGTACCCGGACAGGGGTTTACTCACCCCTCCACTTT. Its translation: CASSTRTGVYSPLHF.

This chain links TRBV9 with TRBJ2-1, with TRBD2 identical over 13 bases. The ends lost 1 base at V and 6 bases at J; junction bases unmatched: 13. The CDR3 has 19 amino acids. Germline assignment: CDR1 SGDLS and CDR2 YYNGEE. This CDR3 is CASSVLQGLAGVGRNEQFF. The CDR3 DNA is TGTGCCAGCAGCGTATTGCAAGGACTAGCGGGAGTGGGTCGCAATGAGCAGTTCTTC.

The chain is built from TRBV5-1 and TRBJ1-4; 7 bases fit TRBD1. The CDR3 consists of 15 residues. The V and J ends lost 9 bases and 4 bases, in that order; junction bases with no gene match: 12. Germline values: CDR1 SGHRS, CDR2 YFSETQ. The CDR3 sequence: CATSRGGAVNEKLFF. The CDR3 DNA sequence: TGCGCCACCTCGAGAGGGGGCGCAGTTAATGAAAAACTGTTTTTT.

The CDR3 nucleotides are TGCAGCGTTGGGAAAGGGAGCACCCAGTACTTC. Translating gives CSVGKGSTQYF. The V and J genes are TRBV29-1 and TRBJ2-5; the D gene is possibly TRBD2 (5 bases). The CDR3 has 11 residues. CDR1 SQVTM and CDR2 ANQGSEA come from the germline V gene. V was cut by 4 bases and J by 8 bases, with 11 bases left in between.

For the CDR3, the DNA is TGTGCCAGCAGCCGTGGGGACAGGGGGGACTATGGCTACACCTTC. Translated, it gives CASSRGDRGDYGYTF. The chain joins TRBV7-3 to TRBJ1-2, with 11 bases aligning to TRBD1. V shed 5 bases and J 3 bases; nucleotides not matched to a gene: 5. Germline V gene lookup returns CDR1 SGHTA and CDR2 FQGTGA. This CDR3 region has 15 residues.

For the CDR3, the DNA is TGTGCCAGCAGCTTAGATAAGACCAGGTTGGGTGAAAAACTGTTTTTT. Residues: CASSLDKTRLGEKLFF. V usage is TRBV7-8 and J usage is TRBJ1-4; D is undetermined. V was cut by 1 base and J by 7 bases, with 16 bases left in between. CDR3 length: 16 amino acids. Germline V gives CDR1 SGHVS, CDR2 FQNEAQ.

This rearrangement joins TRBV5-8 to TRBJ2-1; 9 bases agree with TRBD1. With V trimmed by 6 bases and J by 4 bases, 11 bases remained unmatched. The CDR3 totals 16 residues. Germline V gene lookup returns CDR1 SGHTS and CDR2 YDEGEE. CDR3 loop: CASTSGVGTGYNEQFF. DNA for the CDR3: TGTGCCAGCACCTCAGGGGTAGGGACAGGGTACAATGAGCAGTTCTTC.

V and J are TRBV29-1 and TRBJ2-1; tentatively, D is TRBD2 (5 bases). This CDR3 spans 14 amino acids. The germline V gene has CDR1 SQVTM and CDR2 ANQGSEA. V lost 4 bases and J 3 bases, leaving 13 bases between the germline ends. The CDR3 bases are TGCAGCGTTGCTGGACTGGACGGCTACAATGAGCAGTTCTTC. Amino acids: CSVAGLDGYNEQFF.

V usage is TRBV3-1 (or the pseudogene TRBV3-2) and J usage is TRBJ2-1, with 11 bases matching TRBD2. Germline CDR1 and CDR2: LGHDT and YNNKEL (reference sequence). The trim removed 2 bases at V and 3 bases at J, leaving 9 bases unmatched. There are 18 residues in the CDR3. CDR3 amino acids: CASSQQLPGLAVYNEQFF. In nucleotides, the CDR3 is TGTGCCAGCAGCCAACAACTTCCGGGACTAGCGGTCTACAATGAGCAGTTCTTC.

Only a few counts were recorded for this clone. V usage is TRBV9 and J usage is TRBJ1-2; D is unclear. The CDR3 covers 16 residues. The germline V and J ends were trimmed by 3 bases and 0 bases, with 15 bases remaining between them. In germline, CDR1 is SGDLS, CDR2 YYNGEE. Written as DNA, the CDR3 is TGTGCCAGCAGCGCCCCCGTGTCGGAGGCTAACTATGGCTACACCTTC. It specifies CASSAPVSEANYGYTF.